What follows are 15 T cell receptor beta chains derived from one specimen sequenced in a study of beta chain features in type 1 diabetes. Whole-study results and caveats: Shortening that was moderate but significant affected the TCRB CDR3s of Type 1 diabetes patients in all four CD4+ subsets.

As every portion of the isolated RNA was reverse transcribed, the sequencing read expressed TCRB transcripts. Some clones are missing from TCRdb's copy, which holds only in-frame ones; the method was immunoSEQ multiplex PCR. The sample includes roughly 140,000 clones, 10% of them seen just once. What these receptors recognize is not known. The sample taken for sequencing was central memory CD4+ T cells from blood. The source is a man aged 25 to 40 with type 1 diabetes.

Only a few counts were recorded for this clone. This chain uses TRBV2 with TRBJ1-5; D not certain. Per the germline V gene, CDR1 is SNHLY and CDR2 is FYNNEI. This CDR3 contains 14 residues. V was shortened by 2 bases and J by 4 bases, with 9 bases between the two germline ends. CDR3 in DNA: TGTGCCAGCAGTGAACAGTCAGATAATCAGCCCCAGCATTTT. Protein sequence: CASSEQSDNQPQHF.

The chain recombines TRBV5-6 with TRBJ2-5; no clear D gene. The CDR3 length is 13 residues. The germline CDR1 and CDR2 sequences are SGHDT and YYEEEE. Between the trimmed V and J ends, which lost 0 bases and 2 bases, there was a span of 5 bases. The CDR3 sequence is CASSLVSQETQYF. CDR3 sequence (DNA): TGTGCCAGCAGCTTGGTGAGTCAAGAGACCCAGTACTTC.

The rearrangement links TRBV2 to TRBJ2-5, with D uncertain. Germline assignment: CDR1 SNHLY and CDR2 FYNNEI. Trimming cost V 0 bases and J 3 bases, with 5 bases left between them. The CDR3 spans 13 residues. CDR3 protein: CASSEAEKETQYF. The CDR3 DNA reads TGTGCCAGCAGTGAAGCGGAGAAAGAGACCCAGTACTTC.

This clone was seen more than once but under ten times. J is TRBJ2-1 and V is TRBV29-1, with 12 bases identical to TRBD2. V lost 4 bases, J lost 0 bases, and 4 bases stayed unmatched. Germline assignment: CDR1 SQVTM and CDR2 ANQGSEA. The CDR3 has 16 amino acids. The CDR3 region is CSVGTSGASSYNEQFF. CDR3 DNA: TGCAGCGTTGGGACTAGCGGGGCCAGCTCCTACAATGAGCAGTTCTTC.

This clone was observed a handful of times. The chain recombines TRBV30 with TRBJ1-5, with D perhaps matching TRBD1 (6 bases). The CDR3 is made up of 16 amino acids. V gave up 2 bases and J gave up 2 bases, with 16 bases separating them. Per the germline V gene, CDR1 is GTSNPN and CDR2 is SVGIG (reference sequence). The CDR3 is CAWSSPLQGGNQPQHF. Written as DNA, the CDR3 is TGTGCCTGGAGTTCCCCCCTACAGGGAGGCAATCAGCCCCAGCATTTT.

Only a few counts were recorded for this clone. This sequence joins TRBV5-1 and TRBJ2-5, with 7 positions matching TRBD2. Germline V gene data show CDR1 as SGHRS and CDR2 as YFSETQ. The CDR3 loop spans 15 amino acids. With 1 base clipped from V and 1 base from J, the junction kept 4 bases outside the gene matches. This chain's CDR3 is CASSLLAGRQETQYF. In DNA, the CDR3 is TGCGCCAGCAGCTTGTTAGCGGGCCGCCAAGAGACCCAGTACTTC.

V and J are TRBV7-9 and TRBJ2-6; weak D call: TRBD1 (6 bases). Between the trimmed V and J ends, which lost 4 bases and 1 base, there was a span of 8 bases. The CDR3 length is 15 residues. The V gene's germline CDR1 is SEHNR and CDR2 FQNEAQ (reference sequence). Here the CDR3 reads CASSSTGSGANVLTF. The DNA of the CDR3 is TGTGCCAGCAGCTCTACAGGGTCTGGGGCCAACGTCCTGACTTTC.

This sequence joins TRBV6-5 and TRBJ2-5, with D uncertain. The CDR3 sequence is 14 residues long. V lost 5 bases, J lost 5 bases, and 15 bases lay in between. Germline V gene sequence: CDR1 MNHEY, CDR2 SVGAGI. The CDR3 bases are TGTGCCAGCAGTGATCCTCGGGTGAGGGAGACCCAGTACTTC. It codes for CASSDPRVRETQYF.

This clone was counted only a few times. J is TRBJ2-4 and V is TRBV11-2, with 10 bases matching TRBD2. The V gene end was trimmed by 10 bases and the J gene end by 8 bases; junction bases not matched to a gene: 5. In germline, CDR1 is SGHAT, CDR2 FQNNGV. The CDR3 totals 12 residues. CDR3 in DNA: TGTGCCACAAAGCGGGAGGGGGACATTCAGTACTTC. Its translation is CATKREGDIQYF.

The chain employs TRBV7-8 and TRBJ2-5, with D possibly being TRBD2 (6 bases). Trimming took 2 bases from V and 5 from J, leaving 18 bases between them. The CDR3 has 16 residues. Germline loops: CDR1 SGHVS, CDR2 FQNEAQ. The CDR3 is CASSLSGTGEWETQYF. The CDR3 DNA reads TGTGCCAGCAGCTTATCCGGAACGGGAGAATGGGAGACCCAGTACTTC.

In its sample, this clone was seen a few times. The chain couples TRBV7-2 to TRBJ1-2; D gene unclear. There are 14 residues in the CDR3. Germline V gives CDR1 SGHTA, CDR2 FQGNSA. Trimming left V 4 bases short and J 2 bases short, with 11 bases between. In DNA form, the CDR3 reads TGTGCCAGCAGCTCCTACGGGGAAAACTATGGCTACACCTTC. Translated, it gives CASSSYGENYGYTF.

V usage is TRBV2 and J usage is TRBJ1-5, with a possible D match to TRBD1 (6 bases). Trimming shortened V by 4 bases and J by 3 bases, and 10 bases separated the two germline ends. This CDR3 spans 14 amino acids. Germline V gene data show CDR1 as SNHLY and CDR2 as FYNNEI. For the CDR3, the DNA is TGTGCCAGCAGTGGTTCAGGGGCCAATCAGCCCCAGCATTTT. It is translated as CASSGSGANQPQHF.

The CDR3 protein is CASRSSGNQNIQYF. The CDR3 nucleotides are TGTGCCAGCAGATCTAGCGGGAACCAAAACATTCAGTACTTC. The chain uses TRBV2 and TRBJ2-4; 9 nucleotides line up with TRBD2. The CDR3 consists of 14 residues. Unmatched junction bases numbered 5, after V lost 6 bases and J lost 5 bases. CDR1 and CDR2 (germline): SNHLY, FYNNEI. Combining the CDR3 with reference TRBV2 and TRBJ2-4 gives the whole variable domain EPEVTQTPSHQVTQMGQEVILRCVPISNHLYFYWYRQILGQKVEFLVSFYNNEISEKSEIFDDQFSVERPDGSNFTLKIRSTKLEDSAMYFCASRSSGNQNIQYFGAGTRLSVL.

The chain has TRBV29-1 and TRBJ2-1; D is possibly TRBD2 (5 bases). Trimming removed 2 bases from V and 8 bases from J, with 16 bases in between. CDR3 size: 14 residues. CDR1 and CDR2 from the germline V gene are SQVTM and ANQGSEA. CDR3 region: CSVESLGSGDEQFF. CDR3 bases: TGCAGCGTTGAATCGCTGGGGAGCGGCGATGAGCAGTTCTTC.

The V call is TRBV28, the J call TRBJ1-5; 7 bases are shared with TRBD1. The length of the CDR3 is 15 residues. Germline lookup yields CDR1 MDHEN and CDR2 SYDVKM. V lost 2 bases and J lost 5; bases outside the gene matches: 6. The CDR3 DNA is TGTGCCAGCAGTTTAAGAGTTACAGGGGATCAGCCCCAGCATTTT. It is translated as CASSLRVTGDQPQHF.